Reported below is one TCR beta chain. The sample is drawn from a study of blood T cell repertoires in COVID-19. Study overall: Some COVID-19 samples were acute and others convalescent; all came from the United States, Italy and Spain. T cells, B-cell-depleted T cells, or PBMCs provided the cDNA or gDNA that served as material.

Per the original methods: Amplification with reference gene primers provided the estimates of nucleated cell counts. Data came from immunoSEQ multiplex PCR; TCRdb stores just in-frame clones and leaves some out. That table is the source of V, J and clone size, and D and trimming were worked out from the DNA. The profile shows around 130,000 clones, approximately 88% of them singletons. The CDR3 is 15 residues long. J was trimmed by 0 bases and V by 3 bases; bases with no gene match: 2. Germline CDR1 MDHEN, CDR2 SYDVKM. The V and J genes are TRBV28 and TRBJ1-5, with TRBD1 identical over 7 bases. Sequencing used peripheral blood. The source of this sequence is a man aged 60-69 years with active or convalescent COVID-19. The CDR3 DNA is TGTGCCAGCAGTTTGAGGGGGCCTAGCAATCAGCCCCAGCATTTT. It specifies CASSLRGPSNQPQHF. Together with reference TRBV28 and TRBJ1-5, the CDR3 gives the full variable domain: DVKVTQSSRYLVKRTGEKVFLECVQDMDHENMFWYRQDPGLGLRLIYFSYDVKMKEKGDIPEGYSVSREKKERFSLILESASTNQTSMYLCASSLRGPSNQPQHFGDGTRLSIL.